These 10 T cell receptor beta chains were sequenced from one sample in a study of human T cells and chemical hapten exposure. TCRdb itself ran the RACE reads through MiXCR, one entry per CDR3 protein. The data hold 150,000 to 200,000 distinct CDR3 sequences, with roughly a quarter observed a single time. Time point indicated: patch test 3, about 24 weeks after DPC sensitization. Treatment noted: therapeutic diphenylcyclopropenone sensitization with weekly scalp DPC. The sequencing used whole blood, collected in connection with sensitization to the hapten diphenylcyclopropenone (DPC). The receptors stem from a woman between 18 and 29 years old with alopecia areata. Some clones in this sample may be carry-over from other donors' samples.

CDR3 region: CASSPFGSGSAPGELFF. The CDR3 DNA is TGCGCCAGCAGCCCCTTCGGTAGCGGGAGCGCCCCCGGGGAGCTGTTTTTT. The chain links TRBV4-1 to TRBJ2-2; 9 bases map to TRBD2. The CDR3 extends over 17 amino acids. CDR1 and CDR2 (germline): MGHRA, YSYEKL. The V gene end was trimmed by 4 bases and the J gene end by 6 bases; junction bases not matched to a gene: 12.

In its sample, this clonotype was seen a few times. The rearrangement links TRBV7-2 to TRBJ2-3; D uncertain. This CDR3 comprises 13 residues. CDR1 is SGHTA, CDR2 FQGNSA, per germline. Trimming stripped 3 bases from V and 6 bases from J, with 10 bases between. The CDR3 here is CASSLASRDTQYF. The CDR3 DNA is TGTGCCAGCAGCTTGGCTAGTCGTGATACGCAGTATTTT.

This chain links TRBV7-2 with TRBJ1-1; TRBD1 might be the D (5 bases). The CDR3 is 14 residues long. CDR1 is SGHTA, CDR2 FQGNSA, per germline. V dropped 8 bases and J dropped 7 bases, with 20 bases sitting between them. In nucleotides, the CDR3 is TGTGCCAGCTTAGGGGCACCAGGAGCTAATGAAGCTTTCTTT. It encodes CASLGAPGANEAFF.

The rearrangement joins TRBV5-1 to TRBJ1-2; tentatively, D is TRBD1 (5 bases). V lost 1 base, J lost 4 bases, and 11 bases lay in between. Germline CDR1 SGHRS, CDR2 YFSETQ. The CDR3 runs 14 residues. This CDR3 reads CASSLIAGPYGYTF. In nucleotides, the CDR3 is TGCGCCAGCAGCTTGATTGCAGGGCCCTATGGCTACACCTTC.

CDR3 amino acids: CASSVKATGIFRDTQYF. The DNA for the CDR3 is TGTGCCAGCAGCGTTAAAGCCACTGGGATTTTTCGAGATACGCAGTATTTT. V usage is TRBV9 and J usage is TRBJ2-3; D uncertain. The germline V and J ends were trimmed by 2 bases and 5 bases, with 21 bases remaining between them. This CDR3 is 17 amino acids long. Germline loops: CDR1 SGDLS, CDR2 YYNGEE.

The chain combines TRBV7-2 with TRBJ2-5; D gene unclear. This CDR3 spans 12 amino acids. Trimming shortened V by 5 bases and J by 2 bases, and 6 bases separated the two germline ends. Looked up from germline, CDR1 is SGHTA and CDR2 is FQGNSA. The CDR3 DNA reads TGTGCCAGCAGCAAACGGCAAGAGACCCAGTACTTC. Residues: CASSKRQETQYF.

The chain carries TRBV4-1 and TRBJ2-7; D call uncertain. V gave up 2 bases and J gave up 5 bases, with 10 bases separating them. Germline lookup yields CDR1 MGHRA and CDR2 YSYEKL. The CDR3 is 13 amino acids. The CDR3 bases are TGCGCCAGCAGCCAACCTCGGGCCAACGAGCAGTACTTC. Its translation is CASSQPRANEQYF.

The chain has TRBV20-1 and TRBJ1-6; weak D call: TRBD1 (6 bases). The V end lost 6 bases, the J end lost 8 bases, and 17 bases lay between the germline ends. From germline, CDR1 is DFQATT and CDR2 SNEGSKA (reference sequence). This CDR3 spans 14 amino acids. CDR3 protein: CSAEDSQFDSPLHF. CDR3 nucleotides: TGCAGTGCGGAGGACAGTCAGTTCGATTCACCCCTCCACTTT.

The chain carries TRBV29-1 and TRBJ2-7, with 11 nucleotides matching TRBD1. The CDR3 totals 17 residues. CDR1 is SQVTM, CDR2 ANQGSEA, per germline. V was clipped by 1 base and J by 4 bases; unmatched bases: 12. The CDR3 DNA reads TGCAGCGTTGAAGGGGAGGAAAGGACAGGGGGCATATACGAGCAGTACTTC. This encodes CSVEGEERTGGIYEQYF.

The V gene is TRBV7-2, the J gene TRBJ1-2; unclear D gene. The CDR3 covers 13 residues. V was shortened by 2 bases and J by 4 bases, with 8 bases between the two germline ends. Germline V gene lookup returns CDR1 SGHTA and CDR2 FQGNSA. The CDR3 reads CASSLLASYGYTF. In DNA, the CDR3 is TGTGCCAGCAGCTTATTGGCTAGCTATGGCTACACCTTC.